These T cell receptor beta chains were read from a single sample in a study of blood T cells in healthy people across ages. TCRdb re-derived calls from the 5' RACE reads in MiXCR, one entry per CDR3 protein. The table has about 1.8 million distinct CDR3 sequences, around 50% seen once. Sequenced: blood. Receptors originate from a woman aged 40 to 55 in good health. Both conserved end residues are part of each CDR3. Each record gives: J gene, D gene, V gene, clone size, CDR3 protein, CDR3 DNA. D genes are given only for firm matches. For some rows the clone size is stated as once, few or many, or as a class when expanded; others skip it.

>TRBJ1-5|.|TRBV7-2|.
CASSPGVLQGTRFNQPQHF
TGTGCCAGCAGCCCCGGAGTCCTACAAGGCACCCGATTCAATCAGCCCCAGCATTTT
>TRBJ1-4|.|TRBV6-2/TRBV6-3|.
CASRRQVDEKLFF
TGTGCCAGCCGCAGACAGGTGGATGAAAAACTGTTTTTT
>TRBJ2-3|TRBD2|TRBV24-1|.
CATSDPGLASTDTQYF
TGTGCCACCAGTGATCCCGGACTAGCCAGCACAGATACGCAGTATTTT
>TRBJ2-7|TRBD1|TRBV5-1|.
CASSSGLTGAPYEQYF
TGCGCCAGCAGCTCGGGGCTGACAGGGGCCCCTTACGAGCAGTACTTC
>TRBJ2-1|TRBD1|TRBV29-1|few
CSASQGAYEQFF
TGCAGCGCATCACAGGGGGCCTACGAGCAGTTCTTC
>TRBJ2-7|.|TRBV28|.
CASHLRGRGSYEQYF
TGTGCCAGTCACCTCAGGGGACGGGGCTCCTACGAGCAGTACTTC
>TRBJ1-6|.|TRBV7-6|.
CASSSGRNVANSPLHF
TGTGCCAGCAGCTCTGGACGGAACGTAGCTAATTCACCCCTCCACTTT
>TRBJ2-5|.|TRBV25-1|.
CASSNLASEQYF
TGTGCCAGCAGTAACCTAGCGAGTGAGCAGTACTTC
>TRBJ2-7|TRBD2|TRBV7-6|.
CASSLVASGGYSYNEQYF
TGTGCCAGCAGCTTAGTGGCAAGCGGGGGCTACTCCTACAATGAGCAGTACTTC
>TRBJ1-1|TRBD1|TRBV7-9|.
CASSLAWTGGEAFF
TGTGCCAGCAGCTTAGCCTGGACAGGCGGAGAAGCTTTCTTT
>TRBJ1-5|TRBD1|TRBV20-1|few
CSASGTAYSNQPQHF
TGCAGTGCTAGCGGGACAGCTTATAGCAATCAGCCCCAGCATTTT
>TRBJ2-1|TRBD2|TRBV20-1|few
CSASKAGGRTSSYNEQFF
TGCAGTGCTAGCAAAGCGGGGGGCCGAACGAGCTCCTACAATGAGCAGTTCTTC
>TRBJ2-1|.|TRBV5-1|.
CASSLVRQANEQFF
TGCGCCAGCAGCTTGGTGAGACAGGCAAATGAGCAGTTCTTC
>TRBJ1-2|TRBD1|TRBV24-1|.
CATSEPGQGDYGYTF
TGTGCCACCAGTGAACCGGGACAGGGGGACTACGGCTACACCTTC
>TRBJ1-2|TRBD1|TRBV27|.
CASSDREGYGYTF
TGTGCCAGCTCGGACAGGGAGGGCTATGGCTACACCTTC
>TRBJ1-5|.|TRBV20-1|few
CSASAPMGSNQPQHF
TGCAGTGCTAGCGCTCCAATGGGCAGCAATCAGCCCCAGCATTTT
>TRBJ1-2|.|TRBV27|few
CASSLWGTGPRGLDGYTF
TGTGCCAGCAGTTTATGGGGCACAGGCCCTAGGGGGTTGGATGGCTACACCTTC
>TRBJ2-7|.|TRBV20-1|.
CSVGENPISSYEQYF
TGCAGTGTCGGTGAAAACCCAATCAGCTCCTACGAGCAGTACTTC
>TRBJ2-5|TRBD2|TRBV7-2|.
CASSFIAGNQETQYF
TGTGCCAGCAGCTTTATAGCGGGGAACCAAGAGACCCAGTACTTC
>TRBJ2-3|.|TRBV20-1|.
CSARDHRGKTDTQYF
TGCAGTGCTAGAGATCACCGGGGGAAAACAGATACGCAGTATTTT
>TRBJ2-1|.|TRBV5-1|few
CASSVAGGRSSYNEQFF
TGCGCCAGCAGCGTGGCTGGGGGCCGGAGCTCCTACAATGAGCAGTTCTTC
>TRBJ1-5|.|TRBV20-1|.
CSAREARQSNQPQHF
TGCAGTGCTAGAGAAGCTCGGCAGAGCAATCAGCCCCAGCATTTT
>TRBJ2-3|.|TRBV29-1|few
CSVEGGPNLYTDTQYF
TGCAGCGTTGAAGGGGGCCCGAACTTATACACAGATACGCAGTATTTT